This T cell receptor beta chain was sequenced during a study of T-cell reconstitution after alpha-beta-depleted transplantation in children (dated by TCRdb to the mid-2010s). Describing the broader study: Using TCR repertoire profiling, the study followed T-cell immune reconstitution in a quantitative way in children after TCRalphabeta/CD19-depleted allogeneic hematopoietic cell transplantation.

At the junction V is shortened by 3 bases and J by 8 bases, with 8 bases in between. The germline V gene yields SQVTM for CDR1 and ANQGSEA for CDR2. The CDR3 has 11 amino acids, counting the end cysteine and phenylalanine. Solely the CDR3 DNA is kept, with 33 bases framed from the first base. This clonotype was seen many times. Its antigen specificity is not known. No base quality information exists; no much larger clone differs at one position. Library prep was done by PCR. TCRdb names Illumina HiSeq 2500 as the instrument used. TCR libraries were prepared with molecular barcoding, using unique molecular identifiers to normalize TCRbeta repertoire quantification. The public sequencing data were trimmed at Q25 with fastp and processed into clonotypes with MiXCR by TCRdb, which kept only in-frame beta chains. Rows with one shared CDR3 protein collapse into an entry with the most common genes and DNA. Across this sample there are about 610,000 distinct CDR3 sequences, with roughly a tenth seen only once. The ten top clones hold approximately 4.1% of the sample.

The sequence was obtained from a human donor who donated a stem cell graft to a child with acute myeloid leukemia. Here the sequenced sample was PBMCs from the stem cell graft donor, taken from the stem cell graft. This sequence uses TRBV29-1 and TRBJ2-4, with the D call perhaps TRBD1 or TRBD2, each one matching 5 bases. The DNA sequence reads TGCAGCGTTGACCTGGGGGACATTCAGTACTTC. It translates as CSVDLGDIQYF.